The clone carrying this TCR beta chain has only a few counts. This entry belongs to a study of patients and donors after allogeneic stem cell transplantation. The CDR3 sequence is 15 residues long. V lost 3 bases and J lost 2; bases outside the gene matches: 2. The germline V gene has CDR1 MGHRA and CDR2 YSYEKL. TCRdb reprocessed the RT-PCR reads with MiXCR, giving one entry per CDR3 protein. The table records fewer than 500,000 distinct CDR3 sequences, around 16% of them present only once. Sequenced: blood, either unsorted or a sorted T cell fraction (not recorded which). The sequence was obtained from a human donor who was either an allogeneic HSCT recipient or a stem cell or donor lymphocyte infusion donor (not recorded which). It is not recorded whose cells these are; they may come from a transplant donor. The genes are TRBV4-1 and TRBJ2-3; 10 nucleotides line up with TRBD2. CDR3 nucleotide sequence: TGCGCCAGCAGCCAGGGACTAGCGTTCACAGATACGCAGTATTTT. Translated, it gives CASSQGLAFTDTQYF.